The clone carrying this T cell receptor (beta chain) came up once. This sample stems from a study of blood T cell repertoires in COVID-19. Original data processing: Estimation of nucleated cell counts relied on the amplification of reference gene primers. The assay was immunoSEQ multiplex PCR, and TCRdb's table has in-frame clones only and misses some. V, J and clone size reflect that table, while D and trimming were determined from the DNA. The sample consists of 150,000 or so clones, roughly 83% of them appearing once. Germline values: CDR1 MDHEN, CDR2 SYDVKM. Deletions cut 6 bases from V and 2 bases from J, with 16 bases between. This CDR3 is 15 amino acids long.

This receptor was obtained from a woman between 55 and 75 years old with acute or convalescent COVID-19. The chain is built from TRBV28 and TRBJ1-1; D possibly corresponds to TRBD1 (5 bases). The sample taken for sequencing was peripheral blood. The DNA of the CDR3 is TGTGCCAGCAGACCTCCCGGAGGGGCTAACACTGAAGCTTTCTTT. Amino acids: CASRPPGGANTEAFF.